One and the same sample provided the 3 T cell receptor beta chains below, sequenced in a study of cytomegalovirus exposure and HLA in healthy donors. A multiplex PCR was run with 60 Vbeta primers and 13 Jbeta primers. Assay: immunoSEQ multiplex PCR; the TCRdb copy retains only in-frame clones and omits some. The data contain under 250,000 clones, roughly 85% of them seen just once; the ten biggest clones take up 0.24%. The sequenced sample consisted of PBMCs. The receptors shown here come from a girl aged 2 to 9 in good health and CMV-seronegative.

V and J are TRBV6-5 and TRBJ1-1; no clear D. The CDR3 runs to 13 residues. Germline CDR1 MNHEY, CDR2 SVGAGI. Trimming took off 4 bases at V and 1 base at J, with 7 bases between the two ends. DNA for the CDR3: TGTGCCAGCAGTTCAAACACGAACACTGAAGCTTTCTTT. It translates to CASSSNTNTEAFF.

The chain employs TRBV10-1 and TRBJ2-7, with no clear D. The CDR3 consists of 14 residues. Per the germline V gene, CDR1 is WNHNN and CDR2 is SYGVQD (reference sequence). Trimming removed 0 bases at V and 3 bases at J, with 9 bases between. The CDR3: CASSESVTGYEQYF. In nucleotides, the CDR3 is TGCGCCAGCAGTGAGTCGGTAACGGGCTACGAGCAGTACTTC.

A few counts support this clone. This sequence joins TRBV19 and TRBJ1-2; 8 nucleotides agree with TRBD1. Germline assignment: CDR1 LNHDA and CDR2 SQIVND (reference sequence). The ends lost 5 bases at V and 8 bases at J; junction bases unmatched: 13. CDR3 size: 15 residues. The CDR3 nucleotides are TGTGCCAGTAGTTCGACAGGGGTGACAGGTCGGGGCTACACCTTC. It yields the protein CASSSTGVTGRGYTF. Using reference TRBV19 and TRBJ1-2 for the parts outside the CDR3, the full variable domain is DGGITQSPKYLFRKEGQNVTLSCEQNLNHDAMYWYRQDPGQGLRLIYYSQIVNDFQKGDIAEGYSVSREKKESFPLTVTSAQKNPTAFYLCASSSTGVTGRGYTFGSGTRLTVV.